These 27 T cell receptor beta chains share one sample of origin, sequenced in a study of T cells in Graves' hyperthyroidism and ophthalmopathy. Researchers took RNA transcripts and amplified the TCR beta CDR3 regions from them. Carried out on the TCR CDR3, a first-round RT-PCR used the HTBI primer set. From the multiplex PCR reads, TCRdb called clonotypes with MiXCR, one entry per CDR3 protein. The data show hundreds of thousands of distinct CDR3 sequences, about 20% seen once. Sequenced: blood. Source of these receptors: a middle-aged man with Graves' ophthalmopathy.

This clonotype was picked up one time. CDR3 sequence (DNA): TGTGCCAGCAGTGGGAGGATTGCAGGGGCCAATTCACCCCTCCACTTT. This encodes CASSGRIAGANSPLHF. This chain joins TRBV25-1 and TRBJ1-6; D possibly corresponds to TRBD1 (6 bases). Trimming removed 4 bases at V and 7 bases at J, with 17 bases between. Germline V lookup: CDR1 MGHDK, CDR2 SYGVNS. This CDR3 spans 16 amino acids. The full variable domain, its missing parts supplied by reference TRBV25-1 and TRBJ1-6, is EADIYQTPRYLVIGTGKKITLECSQTMGHDKMYWYQQDPGMELHLIHYSYGVNSTEKGDLSSESTVSRIRTEHFPLTLESARPSHTSQYLCASSGRIAGANSPLHFGNGTRLTVT.

This clonotype was observed many times. The chain carries TRBV2 and TRBJ2-3; TRBD2 aligns across 10 bases. The length of the CDR3 is 17 residues. The V gene's germline CDR1 is SNHLY and CDR2 FYNNEI. V trimming: 5 bases; J trimming: 0 bases; junction bases outside the gene matches: 8. The CDR3 bases are TGTGCCAGCAGTCGCCTAGCACTAGCGGGGAGCACAGATACGCAGTATTTT. This gives the protein CASSRLALAGSTDTQYF.

This clonotype was observed at least ten times. The chain links TRBV5-1 to TRBJ1-2, with unresolved D. The ends were cut back, 1 base at V and 1 base at J, with 5 bases in the middle. The CDR3 loop spans 13 amino acids. CDR1 and CDR2 from the germline V gene are SGHRS and YFSETQ. DNA for the CDR3: TGCGCCAGCAGCTTGAGTGTTAACTATGGCTACACCTTC. Encoded protein: CASSLSVNYGYTF.

V is TRBV5-1 and J is TRBJ1-1; 7 positions agree with TRBD1. The CDR3 is made up of 15 amino acids. Germline trimming cut 2 bases from V and 0 bases from J; bases unmatched to any gene: 4. From germline, CDR1 is SGHRS and CDR2 YFSETQ. In DNA form, the CDR3 reads TGCGCCAGCAGCTTTAGGACAGGCCTGAACACTGAAGCTTTCTTT. Translating it yields CASSFRTGLNTEAFF. Combining the CDR3 with reference TRBV5-1 and TRBJ1-1 gives the whole variable domain KAGVTQTPRYLIKTRGQQVTLSCSPISGHRSVSWYQQTPGQGLQFLFEYFSETQRNKGNFPGRFSGRQFSNSRSEMNVSTLELGDSALYLCASSFRTGLNTEAFFGQGTRLTVV.

The V gene is TRBV5-6, the J gene TRBJ2-1; 10 positions match TRBD2. After removal of 4 bases from V and 3 bases from J, the junction contained 4 bases not matched to a gene. The CDR3 has 15 residues. The germline V gene has CDR1 SGHDT and CDR2 YYEEEE. CDR3 sequence (DNA): TGTGCCAGCAGCCCATGGACTAGCGGCTACAATGAGCAGTTCTTC. Amino acids: CASSPWTSGYNEQFF.

This clonotype has only a few counts. This rearrangement joins TRBV12-3 or TRBV12-4 to TRBJ1-2; no definite D call. Trimming took 5 bases from V and 8 from J, leaving 12 bases between them. There are 12 residues in the CDR3. The CDR3 loop reads CASSTRSRGYTF. The CDR3 DNA reads as TGTGCCAGCAGTACCCGGTCCAGAGGCTACACCTTC.

The chain combines TRBV6-1 with TRBJ1-5; no reliable D call. The germline CDR1 and CDR2 sequences are MNHNS and SASEGT. The V end lost 1 base, the J end lost 4 bases, and 14 bases lay between the germline ends. The CDR3 consists of 16 residues. The CDR3 nucleotides are TGTGCCAGCAGTGAAGATTGGGGTATGAGGAATCAGCCCCAGCATTTT. As protein: CASSEDWGMRNQPQHF.

The sample holds many counts of this clonotype. The V and J genes are TRBV20-1 and TRBJ2-5; tentative D call: TRBD2 (6 bases). Germline V gene data show CDR1 as DFQATT and CDR2 as SNEGSKA (reference sequence). The CDR3 length is 14 residues. Trimming left V 5 bases short and J 6 bases short, with 19 bases between. DNA for the CDR3: TGCAGTGCTTCGCCTGGGCAGGCGGGGAAGACCCAGTACTTC. As protein: CSASPGQAGKTQYF.

This clonotype was observed a handful of times. The chain is built from TRBV6-1 and TRBJ1-5; 9 nucleotides align to TRBD1. Germline V gives CDR1 MNHNS, CDR2 SASEGT. There are 14 residues in the CDR3. V dropped 6 bases and J dropped 6; count of bases not matched to a gene: 6. The DNA for the CDR3 is TGTGCCAGCAGCGAGGACAGGGGATTTCAGCCCCAGCATTTT. Amino acid sequence: CASSEDRGFQPQHF.

This clonotype was counted a few times. The V and J genes are TRBV28 and TRBJ2-7, with D unclear. Trimming stripped 4 bases from V and 0 bases from J, with 16 bases between. Germline V gene sequence: CDR1 MDHEN, CDR2 SYDVKM. The CDR3 covers 16 residues. Here the CDR3 reads CASSSELALYSYEQYF. The CDR3 DNA is TGTGCCAGCAGTTCCGAGTTGGCCCTTTACTCCTACGAGCAGTACTTC.

This sequence joins TRBV19 and TRBJ1-5; possibly TRBD1 for D (6 bases). This CDR3 comprises 15 residues. With 1 base removed from V and 2 bases from J, the gap between germline ends came to 9 bases. From germline, CDR1 is LNHDA and CDR2 SQIVND (reference sequence). CDR3 residues: CASSIGAGGNQPQHF. The DNA of the CDR3 is TGTGCCAGTAGTATAGGTGCAGGGGGCAATCAGCCCCAGCATTTT.

The rearrangement links TRBV7-6 to TRBJ2-2, with TRBD1 matching 9 bases. Looked up from germline, CDR1 is SGHVS and CDR2 is FNYEAQ. This CDR3 is 16 amino acids long. The J segment lost 7 bases and the V segment lost 5 bases, leaving 11 bases of the junction unmatched. The CDR3 region is CASSNPRDRDGGELFF. DNA of the CDR3: TGTGCCAGCAGCAACCCTCGGGACAGGGATGGCGGGGAGCTGTTTTTT.

This clonotype was seen repeatedly, ten times or more. The rearrangement uses TRBV12-3 or TRBV12-4 and TRBJ1-2; possibly TRBD1 for D (6 bases). There are 16 residues in the CDR3. Trimming shortened V by 0 bases and J by 8 bases, and 19 bases separated the two germline ends. The CDR3 DNA sequence: TGTGCCAGCAGTTTAGCTGCGTGGGCAGGGGATGTGGGCTACACCTTC. This translates into CASSLAAWAGDVGYTF.

CDR3: CASSQDGAGGYNEQFF. Written as DNA, the CDR3 is TGTGCCAGCAGCCAAGATGGCGCGGGAGGGTATAATGAGCAGTTCTTC. The chain joins TRBV3-1 to TRBJ2-1, with 9 positions matching TRBD2. Per the germline V gene, CDR1 is LGHDT and CDR2 is YNNKEL (reference sequence). With V trimmed by 0 bases and J by 7 bases, 7 bases remained unmatched. CDR3 length: 16 amino acids.

This clonotype occurred many times. This chain uses TRBV6-1 with TRBJ2-7; D may be TRBD2 (7 bases). This CDR3 is 14 amino acids long. Germline CDR1 is MNHNS and CDR2 is SASEGT. Trimming took off 5 bases at V and 3 bases at J, with 14 bases between the two ends. The CDR3 DNA sequence: TGTGCCAGCAGTTATTCAGCGGGACACTACGAGCAGTACTTC. This gives the protein CASSYSAGHYEQYF.

This clonotype came up a few times. The chain uses TRBV5-1 and TRBJ2-2; no reliable D call. The germline CDR1 and CDR2 sequences are SGHRS and YFSETQ. The CDR3 has 15 residues. Trimming shortened V by 5 bases and J by 6 bases, and 17 bases separated the two germline ends. The DNA of the CDR3 is TGCGCCAGCAGTCTTACGGGCCTTGGATCCGGGGAGCTGTTTTTT. Its translation is CASSLTGLGSGELFF.

This clonotype has at least ten counts. The chain employs TRBV7-3 and TRBJ1-1, with D tentatively TRBD1 (6 bases). From germline, CDR1 is SGHTA and CDR2 FQGTGA. V gave up 5 bases and J gave up 1 base, with 14 bases separating them. The CDR3 spans 15 residues. CDR3 bases: TGTGCCAGCAGCACGAGGGGGGGACCGAACACTGAAGCTTTCTTT. Translating it yields CASSTRGGPNTEAFF. Combining the CDR3 with reference TRBV7-3 and TRBJ1-1 gives the whole variable domain GAGVSQTPSNKVTEKGKYVELRCDPISGHTALYWYRQSLGQGPEFLIYFQGTGAADDSGLPNDRFFAVRPEGSVSTLKIQRTERGDSAVYLCASSTRGGPNTEAFFGQGTRLTVV.

The table lists this clonotype with a count of one. This sequence joins TRBV4-1 and TRBJ2-3; D is unresolved. Germline loops: CDR1 MGHRA, CDR2 YSYEKL. V shed 0 bases and J shed 8 bases, with 9 bases lying between them. This CDR3 has 13 amino acids. DNA of the CDR3: TGCGCCAGCAGCCAAGAAGCCCCGGGTACGCAGTATTTT. As protein: CASSQEAPGTQYF.

This clonotype was counted a few times. V and J are TRBV7-2 and TRBJ2-1; 8 positions agree with TRBD2. Germline values: CDR1 SGHTA, CDR2 FQGNSA. The CDR3 length is 18 residues. V shed 1 base, J shed 1 base, and the junction held 9 bases outside the gene matches. Here the CDR3 DNA reads TGTGCCAGCAGCTTAGGGGGCGGGGGGATAATATCCTACAATGAGCAGTTCTTC. It encodes CASSLGGGGIISYNEQFF.

Only one count was recorded for this clonotype. V and J are TRBV5-1 and TRBJ1-3; D is undetermined. The V end lost 0 bases, the J end lost 7 bases, and 8 bases lay between the germline ends. The germline gives CDR1 SGHRS, CDR2 YFSETQ. This CDR3 contains 13 residues. CDR3 residues: CASSLEGLNTIYF. In DNA form, the CDR3 reads TGCGCCAGCAGCTTGGAAGGGTTGAACACCATATATTTT.

J is TRBJ2-3 and V is TRBV5-4; 7 bases are shared with TRBD2. This CDR3 has 15 residues. Trimming at V came to 0 bases and at J to 3 bases, leaving 4 bases not matched to a gene. Germline V lookup: CDR1 SGHNT, CDR2 YYREEE (reference sequence). The CDR3 bases are TGTGCCAGCAGCTTGGATAGCGGGTGGACAGATACGCAGTATTTT. Protein: CASSLDSGWTDTQYF.

This clonotype was seen ten or more times. V gene TRBV18 combines with J gene TRBJ2-1, with TRBD2 identical over 10 bases. Germline-derived CDR1 and CDR2 are KGHSH and LQKENI. V was clipped by 2 bases and J by 4 bases; unmatched bases: 8. This CDR3 contains 17 residues. The CDR3 protein is CASSPKMGTSVYNEQFF. DNA of the CDR3: TGTGCCAGCTCACCAAAGATGGGGACTAGCGTTTACAATGAGCAGTTCTTC.

The chain combines TRBV10-3 with TRBJ1-1; D is ambiguous. The CDR3 is 11 residues long. Germline CDR1 and CDR2: ENHRY and SYGVKD. Between the trimmed V and J ends, which lost 4 bases and 0 bases, there was a span of 0 bases. The CDR3 DNA sequence: TGTGCCATCAGTGTGAACACTGAAGCTTTCTTT. Amino acid sequence: CAISVNTEAFF.

This clonotype was counted a few times. One end of the junction does not line up with germline, which may come from a read error. The rearrangement links TRBV7-2 to TRBJ2-1; D is perhaps TRBD1 or TRBD2 (6 bases each). Germline CDR1 is SGHTA and CDR2 is FQGNSA. CDR3 length: 14 residues. For the CDR3, the DNA is TGTGCCAGCAACTTAGGGGGAGGAGGGAATGAGCAGTTCTTC. Residues: CASNLGGGGNEQFF.

The chain recombines TRBV5-5 with TRBJ2-1, with unresolved D. Per germline, CDR1 SGHKS and CDR2 YYEKEE (reference sequence). V lost 1 base and J 3 bases, leaving 5 bases between the germline ends. The CDR3 length is 13 residues. CDR3 DNA: TGTGCCAGCAGCTTGCCAGGCTACAATGAGCAGTTCTTC. Amino acid sequence: CASSLPGYNEQFF.

This clonotype was seen repeatedly, ten times or more. J is TRBJ2-5 and V is TRBV27; D unclear. CDR3 length: 15 residues. Germline V gene data show CDR1 as MNHEY and CDR2 as SMNVEV (reference sequence). Trimming removed 4 bases at V and 1 base at J, with 13 bases between. CDR3 residues: CASSYSWAGQETQYF. The CDR3 DNA reads TGTGCCAGCAGTTACTCTTGGGCAGGCCAAGAGACCCAGTACTTC.

The sample holds a few counts of this clonotype. V is TRBV30 and J is TRBJ1-6; a weak D match, TRBD1 (5 bases). This CDR3 is 16 amino acids long. The ends were cut back, 0 bases at V and 6 bases at J, with 15 bases in the middle. From germline, CDR1 is GTSNPN and CDR2 SVGIG (reference sequence). The CDR3 DNA reads as TGTGCCTGGAGTGTACCGAGGGGAGTAATTAATTCACCCCTCCACTTT. Its translation is CAWSVPRGVINSPLHF.